Listed below are T cell receptor beta chains from one sample, sequenced in a study of shared clonotypes between healthy human individuals. The assay was immunoSEQ multiplex PCR, and TCRdb's table has in-frame clones only and misses some. The sample yields 980,000 or so clones, less than 85% seen once. What was sequenced was memory CD4+ T cells sorted from blood. These receptors originate from a man younger than 35 in good health. CDR3s include the opening cysteine and the closing phenylalanine or tryptophan. Each record gives: CDR3 protein, CDR3 DNA, J gene, clone size, D gene, CDR3 length, V gene. D genes are given only for firm matches. Part of the rows lack a size; the others show once, few, many or a class for expanded clones.

CDR3aa: CASSYGTDTDTQYF
CDR3nt: TGTGCCAGCAGTTATGGGACAGACACAGATACGCAGTATTTT
j_gene: TRBJ2-3
abundance: .
d_gene: TRBD1
len: 14
v_gene: TRBV6-6

CDR3aa: CASRQFSTDTQYF
CDR3nt: TGTGCCAGTCGACAGTTTAGCACAGATACGCAGTATTTT
j_gene: TRBJ2-3
abundance: .
d_gene: .
len: 13
v_gene: TRBV2

CDR3aa: CASSMSGPGYGYTF
CDR3nt: TGTGCCAGTAGTATGTCGGGCCCCGGCTATGGCTACACCTTC
j_gene: TRBJ1-2
abundance: .
d_gene: .
len: 14
v_gene: TRBV19

CDR3aa: CASSDSRGIFF
CDR3nt: TGTGCCAGCAGCGATAGCCGGGGGATTTTCTTC
j_gene: TRBJ2-1
abundance: .
d_gene: .
len: 11
v_gene: TRBV6-6

CDR3aa: CASSAPNEKLFF
CDR3nt: TGTGCCAGCAGCGCACCGAATGAAAAACTGTTTTTT
j_gene: TRBJ1-4
abundance: .
d_gene: .
len: 12
v_gene: TRBV27

CDR3aa: CAWSPQGRGGGNQPQHF
CDR3nt: TGTGCCTGGAGTCCACAAGGTCGTGGGGGGGGCAATCAGCCCCAGCATTTT
j_gene: TRBJ1-5
abundance: few
d_gene: .
len: 17
v_gene: TRBV30

CDR3aa: CASSLGEPGNTIYF
CDR3nt: TGCGCCAGCAGCTTGGGCGAGCCTGGAAACACCATATATTTT
j_gene: TRBJ1-3
abundance: .
d_gene: .
len: 14
v_gene: TRBV5-1

CDR3aa: CAWNRGLTDTQYF
CDR3nt: TGTGCCTGGAACCGGGGTTTGACAGATACGCAGTATTTT
j_gene: TRBJ2-3
abundance: .
d_gene: .
len: 13
v_gene: TRBV30

CDR3aa: CASSGGQGNGYTF
CDR3nt: TGTGCCAGCAGCGGTGGACAGGGGAATGGCTACACCTTC
j_gene: TRBJ1-2
abundance: few
d_gene: TRBD1
len: 13
v_gene: TRBV7-9

CDR3aa: CASSSRTGGNYEQYF
CDR3nt: TGTGCCAGCAGCTCCAGGACAGGAGGGAACTACGAGCAGTACTTC
j_gene: TRBJ2-7
abundance: .
d_gene: .
len: 15
v_gene: TRBV7-2